The TCR beta chain described here comes from a study of CD8 T cells in Susac syndrome. V shed 6 bases and J 4 bases; nucleotides not matched to a gene: 7. Germline lookup yields CDR1 MDHEN and CDR2 SYDVKM. This CDR3 is built from 15 residues. It was negative isolation that provided the CD8+ and CD4+ T cells, whereas TEMRA cells were enriched by FACS. Reverse transcription of roughly 0.45 to 1 ug RNA was carried out with random hexamers. TCRdb re-called the immunoSEQ multiplex PCR reads through MiXCR, storing one row per CDR3 protein. The sample yields about 240,000 distinct CDR3 sequences, 96% seen once.

This receptor was taken from a human donor with Susac syndrome. The sequencing input was CD4+ T cells from PBMCs. V gene TRBV28 combines with J gene TRBJ2-5; 11 bases align to TRBD2. CDR3 in amino acids: CASRPTSGTRETQYF. The CDR3 coding sequence is TGTGCCAGCAGGCCGACTAGCGGGACGAGAGAGACCCAGTACTTC.